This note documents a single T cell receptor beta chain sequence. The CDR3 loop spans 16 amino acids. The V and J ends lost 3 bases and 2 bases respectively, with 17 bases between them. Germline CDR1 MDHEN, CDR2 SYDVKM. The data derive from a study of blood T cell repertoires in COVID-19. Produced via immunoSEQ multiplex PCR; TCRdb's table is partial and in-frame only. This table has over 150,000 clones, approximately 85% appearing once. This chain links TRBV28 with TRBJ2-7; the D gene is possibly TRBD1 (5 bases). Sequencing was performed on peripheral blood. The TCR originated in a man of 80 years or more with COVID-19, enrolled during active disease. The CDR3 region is CASSFPLGHRTYEQYF. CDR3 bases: TGTGCCAGCAGTTTCCCTTTAGGACACCGAACCTACGAGCAGTACTTC.